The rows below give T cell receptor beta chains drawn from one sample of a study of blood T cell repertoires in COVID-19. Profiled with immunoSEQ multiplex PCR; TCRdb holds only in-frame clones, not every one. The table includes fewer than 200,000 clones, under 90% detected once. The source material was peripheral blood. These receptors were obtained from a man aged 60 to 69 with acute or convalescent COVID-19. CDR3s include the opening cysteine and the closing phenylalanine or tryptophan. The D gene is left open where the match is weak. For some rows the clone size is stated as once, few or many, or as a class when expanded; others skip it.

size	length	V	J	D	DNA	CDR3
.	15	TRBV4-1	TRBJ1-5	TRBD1	TGCGCCAGCAGCCAAGACAGGGGGTATAGTCAGCCCCAGCATTTT	CASSQDRGYSQPQHF
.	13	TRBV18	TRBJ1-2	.	TGTGCCAGCTCACCAGCGGACGGGGGTGGCTACACCTTC	CASSPADGGGYTF
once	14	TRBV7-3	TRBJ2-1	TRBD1	TGTGCCAGCAGCTCCGGGACAGGGGCCCATGAGCAGTTCTTC	CASSSGTGAHEQFF
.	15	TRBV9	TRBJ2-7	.	TGTGCCAGCAGCTCAACCTCAGGGTTCGGGTACGAGCAGTACTTC	CASSSTSGFGYEQYF
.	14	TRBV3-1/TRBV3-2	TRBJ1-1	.	TGTGCCAGCAGCCAAGGGCAGAGTGGGGCCAAAGCTTTCTTT	CASSQGQSGAKAFF
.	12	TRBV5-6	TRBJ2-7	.	TGTGCCAGCACGGCGGGGACGTACGAGCAGTACTTC	CASTAGTYEQYF
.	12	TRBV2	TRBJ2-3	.	TGTGCCACCAGAGATGGGGCCCTCCGGCAGTATTTT	CATRDGALRQYF
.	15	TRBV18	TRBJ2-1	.	TGTGCCAGCTCACCAGAAACAGGGATTCCGGGTGAGCAGTTCTTC	CASSPETGIPGEQFF
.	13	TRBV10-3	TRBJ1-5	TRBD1	TGTGCCATCTCCGGACAGGTCAATCAGCCCCAGCATTTT	CAISGQVNQPQHF
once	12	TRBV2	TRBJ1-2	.	TGTGCCAGCAGGTTACAAACCTATGGCTACACCTTC	CASRLQTYGYTF
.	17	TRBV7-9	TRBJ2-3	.	TGTGCCAGCAGCCCACGCTACGGGGTAGATGGGACAGATACGCAGTATTTT	CASSPRYGVDGTDTQYF
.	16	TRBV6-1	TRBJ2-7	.	TGTGCCAGCAGTGAAGCAGGGGTTTTCAGCTCCTACGAGCAGTACTTC	CASSEAGVFSSYEQYF